This T cell receptor (beta chain) appears in the sequencing data of a study of T cells in Graves' hyperthyroidism and ophthalmopathy. Germline values: CDR1 SQVTM, CDR2 ANQGSEA. CDR3 length equals 14 residues. Of note for this clonotype: A read error may produce the germline difference seen at one junction end.

Template material for amplifying TCR beta CDR3 regions consisted of RNA transcripts. TCR CDR3 underwent first-round RT-PCR with the HTBI primer set. A single record per CDR3 protein comes from TCRdb applying MiXCR to the multiplex PCR reads. The sample records around 400,000 distinct CDR3 sequences, approximately 25% being singletons. The sequence came from a man aged 50 to 60 with Graves' hyperthyroidism. Sequencing was carried out using blood. The chain employs TRBV29-1 and TRBJ2-2, with D perhaps matching TRBD1 (5 bases). The CDR3 bases are TGCAGCGTCCAAGGGTCAGGGAACGCCGGGGAGCTGTTTTTT. This sequence encodes CSVQGSGNAGELFF.